This T cell receptor (beta chain) was obtained from a study of blood T cells in healthy people across ages. Each sample provided at least 6 micrograms of extracted total RNA. CDR1 is SGHDT and CDR2 is YYEEEE in the germline V gene. V gave up 0 bases and J gave up 0 bases; unmatched junction bases: 6. CDR3 length: 17 amino acids. This clonotype turned up a few times. The second PCR ran roughly 7 to 12 cycles with a sample-barcoded 5' primer and J-beta primers. TCRdb analysed the 5' RACE reads with MiXCR anew, one entry per CDR3 protein. The sample yields more than 900,000 distinct CDR3 sequences, almost 30% seen once. The same specimen was also included in a second study, on T cells of mothers and their children. Per that paper: The M1S primer of the second PCR added sample barcodes and 2-4 random nucleotides.

The sequence was collected from a woman aged 40 to 55 in good health. The rearrangement links TRBV5-6 to TRBJ2-3; 8 bases line up with TRBD1. What was sequenced was blood. Written as DNA, the CDR3 is TGTGCCAGCAGCTTGGTTCGACAGGGGCGAAGCACAGATACGCAGTATTTT. Residues: CASSLVRQGRSTDTQYF.